A selection of T cell receptor beta chains follows, all from one sample in a study of cytomegalovirus exposure and HLA in healthy donors. Sequencing used immunoSEQ multiplex PCR; TCRdb keeps in-frame clones, though not all of them. The table records 110,000 to 150,000 clones, around two thirds of them present only once. Sequenced sample: PBMCs. The origin of the receptors is a woman aged 60-75 years in good health and CMV-seropositive. The CDR3 runs from the conserved cysteine through the conserved F or W. The D gene is left open where the match is weak.

>TRBD1|TRBV9|TRBJ1-2
CASSSQQGASNGYTF
>TRBD2|TRBV7-6|TRBJ2-7
CASSLAGLAGVGEQYF
>NA|TRBV10-3|TRBJ1-2
CAISGSGPNYGYTF
>NA|TRBV5-8|TRBJ1-1
CASSLVRGYTEAFF
>TRBD2|TRBV4-2|TRBJ2-4
CASSPRGTSGTPQYF
>TRBD2|TRBV5-4|TRBJ2-5
CASSFGLAGVGETQYF
>NA|TRBV6-5|TRBJ1-2
CASSYQGSKVGGYTF
>NA|TRBV6-1|TRBJ1-2
CASSDNRVYGYTF
>NA|TRBV6-5|TRBJ2-3
CASSYGAGWQDTQYF
>NA|TRBV2|TRBJ1-1
CASSFLGERSEAFF
>NA|TRBV7-6|TRBJ1-1
CASRRQENTEAFF
>NA|TRBV6-5|TRBJ2-7
CASSYSREPYYEQYF
>TRBD2|TRBV5-1|TRBJ2-7
CASSPSTSGTPLYEQYF
>NA|TRBV6-5|TRBJ2-3
CASRRRDTQYF
>NA|TRBV9|TRBJ2-1
CASSRDSGSYNEQFF
>TRBD1|TRBV6-5|TRBJ1-3
CASSPGQGTGNTIYF
>TRBD2|TRBV7-9|TRBJ2-3
CASSLGPWASGNPDTQYF
>NA|TRBV4-1|TRBJ2-3
CASSPSRNSDTQYF
>NA|TRBV9|TRBJ1-2
CASSAKLDYGYTF
>TRBD1|TRBV7-9|TRBJ2-7
CASSRTGGTDEQYF
>NA|TRBV5-6|TRBJ1-4
CASSLGRPIRANEKLFF
>TRBD2|TRBV4-1|TRBJ2-1
CASSQDRATSGINEQFF
>NA|TRBV29-1|TRBJ1-3
CSVSQGSGNTIYF
>NA|TRBV5-4|TRBJ1-1
CASSFMGGPTEAFF
>TRBD1|TRBV19|TRBJ1-1
CASSRDRVVNTEAFF
>TRBD1|TRBV7-9|TRBJ2-7
CASSLGRGPHEQYF
>TRBD1|TRBV14|TRBJ2-2
CASSRPGTGTGELFF
>NA|TRBV6-5|TRBJ1-4
CASKRSGVGNEKLFF
>TRBD1|TRBV5-1|TRBJ1-1
CASSWGTGTNTEAFF
>NA|TRBV6-1|NA
CASSEAMRDLPYEQYF
>TRBD2|TRBV14|TRBJ2-1
CASSQPWTSGNEQFF
>TRBD2|TRBV7-2|TRBJ2-1
CASSFSGSPYNEQFF
>NA|TRBV5-5|TRBJ2-2
CASSLGRTNTGELFF
>TRBD2|TRBV29-1|TRBJ2-5
CSAGGRALGTQYF
>NA|TRBV5-1|TRBJ2-3
CASSLASAVDTQYF
>NA|TRBV5-1|TRBJ1-2
CASSLPGVYGYTF
>TRBD1|TRBV27|TRBJ2-2
CASREDRVYTGELFF